The clone carrying this T cell receptor (beta chain) has a count of ten or more. Time point given: patch test 2, 6 weeks after DPC sensitization. The treatment denotes: therapeutic diphenylcyclopropenone sensitization with weekly scalp DPC. The data derive from a study of human T cells and chemical hapten exposure. A single record per CDR3 protein comes from TCRdb applying MiXCR to the RACE reads. The data show over 130,000 distinct CDR3 sequences, approximately 12% seen once. The material was whole blood, obtained in connection with sensitization to the hapten diphenylcyclopropenone (DPC). The TCR originated in a woman in her fifties or sixties with alopecia areata. Some clones in this sample may be carry-over from other donors' samples.

The CDR3 spells CASSPRGEQYF. The CDR3 DNA reads as TGTGCCAGCAGTCCCCGGGGGGAGCAGTACTTC. The chain combines TRBV28 with TRBJ2-7; a possible D gene is TRBD2 (6 bases). There are 11 residues in the CDR3. V lost 5 bases and J lost 7, with 9 bases in between. The germline gives CDR1 MDHEN, CDR2 SYDVKM.